These 30 T cell receptor beta chains came from one sample sequenced in a study of technical replicates of blood from a few donors. Only in-frame clones appear in the TCRdb table, and some are missing; sequencing was by immunoSEQ multiplex PCR. The sample records more than 95,000 clones, about 95% being singletons. Sample: T cells isolated from PBMCs. The receptors were gathered from a human donor in good health.

The rearrangement joins TRBV19 to TRBJ2-5, with 8 bases that match TRBD1. V gave up 1 base and J gave up 4 bases; unmatched junction bases: 2. This CDR3 region has 14 residues. The germline gives CDR1 LNHDA, CDR2 SQIVND (reference sequence). The CDR3 DNA reads as TGTGCCAGTAGTATAGCCAGGGGGCTAGAGACCCAGTACTTC. It specifies CASSIARGLETQYF.

The sample holds one count of this clone. The V and J genes are TRBV28 and TRBJ2-7; D not resolved. Trimming left V 1 base short and J 0 bases short, with 10 bases between. CDR1 and CDR2 from the germline V gene are MDHEN and SYDVKM. This CDR3 is built from 15 residues. The DNA for the CDR3 is TGTGCCAGCAGTTTATTGGCTAGGCACTCCTACGAGCAGTACTTC. It encodes CASSLLARHSYEQYF.

In its sample, this clone was seen once. V is TRBV28 and J is TRBJ2-7, with D possibly TRBD2 on 5 matching bases. Germline CDR1 reads MDHEN; CDR2 reads SYDVKM. The CDR3 extends over 15 amino acids. The V gene lost 4 bases and the J gene lost 5 bases, with 18 bases spanning the gap. CDR3: CASSSPPNSVHEQYF. As DNA, the CDR3 is TGTGCCAGCAGTTCTCCCCCCAATAGCGTCCACGAGCAGTACTTC.

The chain carries TRBV28 and TRBJ2-7; TRBD1 might be the D (5 bases). CDR1 is MDHEN and CDR2 is SYDVKM in the germline V gene. Deletions cut 7 bases from V and 3 bases from J, with 10 bases between. CDR3 size: 12 residues. CDR3 bases: TGTGCCAGCACCATTACAGGCTACGAGCAGTACTTC. Protein: CASTITGYEQYF.

The rearrangement links TRBV19 to TRBJ2-1; 9 bases line up with TRBD1. This CDR3 comprises 14 residues. V lost 2 bases and J lost 7; bases outside the gene matches: 3. CDR1 is LNHDA, CDR2 SQIVND, per germline (reference sequence). The CDR3 loop is CASSIWTGENEQFF. CDR3 nucleotide sequence: TGTGCCAGTAGTATATGGACAGGGGAAAATGAGCAGTTCTTC. Complete variable domain (other parts from reference TRBV19 and TRBJ2-1): DGGITQSPKYLFRKEGQNVTLSCEQNLNHDAMYWYRQDPGQGLRLIYYSQIVNDFQKGDIAEGYSVSREKKESFPLTVTSAQKNPTAFYLCASSIWTGENEQFFGPGTRLTVL.

The J gene is TRBJ1-5, the V gene TRBV19; TRBD1 agrees at 7 bases. This CDR3 region has 14 residues. Trimming took 3 bases from V and 7 from J; bases not matched to a gene: 6. Germline V CDR1 and CDR2: LNHDA, SQIVND (reference sequence). CDR3 region: CASSMRGPKQPQHF. The CDR3 DNA is TGTGCCAGTAGTATGAGGGGGCCTAAGCAGCCCCAGCATTTT.

The gene calls are TRBV12-2 and TRBJ1-4; TRBD1, the table's D call, lacks a check against the DNA. TRBV12-2 is reported as a pseudogene. The CDR3 has 12 residues. The CDR3: CASRQQVRVLFF. The DNA of the CDR3 is TGTGCAAGTCGCCAGCAGGTCAGGGTGCTGTTTTTT.

This chain's CDR3 is CASSFGANTEAFF. The CDR3 nucleotides read TGCGCCAGCAGCTTCGGAGCGAACACTGAAGCTTTCTTT. The V and J genes are TRBV5-1 and TRBJ1-1; D uncertain. The CDR3 is 13 residues long. Germline V lookup: CDR1 SGHRS, CDR2 YFSETQ. The V end lost 2 bases, the J end lost 1 base, and 6 bases lay between the germline ends. The full variable domain, rest sourced from reference TRBV5-1 and TRBJ1-1, is KAGVTQTPRYLIKTRGQQVTLSCSPISGHRSVSWYQQTPGQGLQFLFEYFSETQRNKGNFPGRFSGRQFSNSRSEMNVSTLELGDSALYLCASSFGANTEAFFGQGTRLTVV.

The J gene is TRBJ2-2, the V gene TRBV19, with a possible D match to TRBD2 (5 bases). The CDR3 sequence is 15 residues long. Germline CDR1 LNHDA, CDR2 SQIVND (reference sequence). V dropped 6 bases and J dropped 0 bases, with 11 bases sitting between them. CDR3 DNA sequence: TGTGCCAGTAGCTCGGGATTCGCGAACACCGGGGAGCTGTTTTTT. Protein sequence: CASSSGFANTGELFF. Full variable domain (remainder filled in from reference TRBV19 and TRBJ2-2): DGGITQSPKYLFRKEGQNVTLSCEQNLNHDAMYWYRQDPGQGLRLIYYSQIVNDFQKGDIAEGYSVSREKKESFPLTVTSAQKNPTAFYLCASSSGFANTGELFFGEGSRLTVL.

This clone has just one count. This sequence joins TRBV7-2 and TRBJ1-5, with D hard to call. The V end lost 1 base, the J end lost 5 bases, and 9 bases lay between the germline ends. CDR3 length equals 14 residues. Germline CDR1 reads SGHTA; CDR2 reads FQGNSA. In DNA, the CDR3 is TGTGCCAGCAGCTTAGATGGCAGTCATCAGCCCCAGCATTTT. Translation gives CASSLDGSHQPQHF.

The count of this clone is one. The chain uses TRBV5-1 and TRBJ2-1; 16 bases map to TRBD2. From germline, CDR1 is SGHRS and CDR2 YFSETQ. V dropped 5 bases and J dropped 8; count of bases not matched to a gene: 19. This CDR3 contains 20 residues. The CDR3 sequence is CASSYQGLAGGRGPMDEQFF. The DNA for the CDR3 is TGCGCCAGCAGTTACCAGGGACTAGCGGGAGGGAGGGGGCCTATGGATGAGCAGTTCTTC.

The chain carries TRBV11-2 and TRBJ1-5; no definite D call. Trimming took off 0 bases at V and 1 base at J, with 13 bases between the two ends. This CDR3 has 17 amino acids. From germline, CDR1 is SGHAT and CDR2 FQNNGV. CDR3 in amino acids: CASSLDRTSGSNQPQHF. Written as DNA, the CDR3 is TGTGCCAGCAGCTTAGATCGGACCTCGGGGAGCAATCAGCCCCAGCATTTT.

V is TRBV25-1 and J is TRBJ1-1, with D perhaps matching TRBD1 (5 bases). The CDR3 consists of 12 residues. Germline loops: CDR1 MGHDK, CDR2 SYGVNS. Deletions cut 5 bases from V and 10 bases from J, with 14 bases between. The CDR3 DNA sequence: TGTGCCAGCAGTTCCCAGGAGGGGACAGCTTTCTTT. Its translation is CASSSQEGTAFF.

The chain has TRBV28 and TRBJ1-5; TRBD1 matches at 8 bases. Trimming cost V 6 bases and J 3 bases; bases outside gene matches: 13. This CDR3 spans 17 amino acids. Germline V gene data show CDR1 as MDHEN and CDR2 as SYDVKM. In DNA form, the CDR3 reads TGTGCCAGCAGGATCGCCTTCCAGGGACAGGTCAATCAGCCCCAGCATTTT. As protein: CASRIAFQGQVNQPQHF.

The table lists this clone with a count of one. DNA for the CDR3: TGTGCCAGCAGCTTAGTAGGGGGTGAAAAACTGTTTTTT. Its translation: CASSLVGGEKLFF. The V and J genes are TRBV7-8 and TRBJ1-4; D possibly corresponds to TRBD1 (6 bases). Trimming removed 1 base at V and 7 bases at J, with 7 bases between. Germline V gives CDR1 SGHVS, CDR2 FQNEAQ. This CDR3 is 13 amino acids long.

The chain links TRBV5-4 to TRBJ2-5, with D maybe TRBD1 (6 bases). Deletions cut 0 bases from V and 3 bases from J, with 12 bases between. Per germline, CDR1 SGHNT and CDR2 YYREEE (reference sequence). CDR3 length: 15 amino acids. CDR3 nucleotides: TGTGCCAGCAGCTTGGCGGGTAGGGGGAAAGAGACCCAGTACTTC. This translates into CASSLAGRGKETQYF.

The J gene is TRBJ2-7, the V gene TRBV5-1; the match to TRBD2 covers 9 bases. V shed 7 bases and J 3 bases; nucleotides not matched to a gene: 5. The CDR3 extends over 13 amino acids. Per germline, CDR1 SGHRS and CDR2 YFSETQ. In DNA form, the CDR3 reads TGCGCCAGCCGCCCTAGCGGGAACTACGAGCAGTACTTC. It encodes CASRPSGNYEQYF.

This chain links TRBV29-1 with TRBJ1-1, with no clear D. The CDR3 is 10 residues long. V lost 4 bases and J lost 4, with 4 bases in between. CDR1 and CDR2 from the germline V gene are SQVTM and ANQGSEA. For the CDR3, the DNA is TGCAGCGTTGTATCCACTGAAGCTTTCTTT. It is translated as CSVVSTEAFF.

The gene calls are TRBV6-1 and TRBJ1-1; D gene uncertain. Germline CDR1 is MNHNS and CDR2 is SASEGT. Between the trimmed V and J ends, which lost 3 bases and 6 bases, there was a span of 20 bases. The CDR3 runs 16 residues. The CDR3 loop reads CASSERASALRPEAFF. In DNA, the CDR3 is TGTGCCAGCAGTGAGCGGGCCAGCGCATTGAGGCCTGAAGCTTTCTTT.

This sequence joins TRBV5-4 and TRBJ2-5, with 7 bases identical to TRBD2. The germline gives CDR1 SGHNT, CDR2 YYREEE (reference sequence). V was pared by 6 bases and J by 2 bases, with 16 bases of the junction left unmatched. The length of the CDR3 is 17 residues. This CDR3 is CASNLLPGLGLQETQYF. CDR3 bases: TGTGCCAGCAATCTATTGCCCGGACTAGGCCTACAAGAGACCCAGTACTTC.

This rearrangement joins TRBV6-5 to TRBJ2-2; TRBD2 matches 11 bases. The trim removed 3 bases at V and 6 bases at J, leaving 3 bases unmatched. The length of the CDR3 is 15 residues. Germline loops: CDR1 MNHEY, CDR2 SVGAGI. The CDR3 coding sequence is TGTGCCAGCAGTTATACTAGCGGGAGTCCCGGGGAGCTGTTTTTT. This encodes CASSYTSGSPGELFF.

The gene calls are TRBV2 and TRBJ2-2, with 7 bases fitting TRBD2. The length of the CDR3 is 14 residues. V shed 4 bases, J shed 6 bases, and the junction held 5 bases outside the gene matches. CDR1 SNHLY and CDR2 FYNNEI come from the germline V gene. The DNA of the CDR3 is TGTGCCAGCAGTGGGCGGCTAGCGGCCGGGGAGCTGTTTTTT. It is translated as CASSGRLAAGELFF.

V gene TRBV27 combines with J gene TRBJ2-1; TRBD2 aligns across 9 bases. V gave up 8 bases and J gave up 1 base; unmatched junction bases: 12. The germline gives CDR1 MNHEY, CDR2 SMNVEV (reference sequence). The CDR3 has 17 residues. This chain's CDR3 is CASHPPRRGGSYNEQFF. The CDR3 DNA reads TGTGCCAGCCACCCCCCCCGGCGGGGGGGGTCCTACAATGAGCAGTTCTTC.

The chain is built from TRBV19 and TRBJ2-7, with TRBD2 identical over 11 bases. V was clipped by 0 bases and J by 5 bases; unmatched bases: 6. The V gene's germline CDR1 is LNHDA and CDR2 SQIVND (reference sequence). The length of the CDR3 is 16 residues. CDR3 sequence: CASSIDPSGRRDEQYF. CDR3 nucleotide sequence: TGTGCCAGTAGTATAGATCCTAGCGGGAGGAGGGACGAGCAGTACTTC.

The V call is TRBV5-1, the J call TRBJ2-1; 7 nucleotides match TRBD2. The V gene end was trimmed by 5 bases and the J gene end by 1 base; junction bases not matched to a gene: 12. The CDR3 length is 17 residues. The germline CDR1 and CDR2 sequences are SGHRS and YFSETQ. The CDR3 spells CASRKGFSGRSYNEQFF. The CDR3 bases are TGCGCCAGCAGGAAAGGATTTAGCGGGCGGTCCTACAATGAGCAGTTCTTC.

The chain recombines TRBV11-2 with TRBJ2-2; D call uncertain. The V end lost 5 bases, the J end lost 1 base, and 2 bases lay between the germline ends. Germline V lookup: CDR1 SGHAT, CDR2 FQNNGV. This CDR3 has 12 amino acids. The CDR3 coding sequence is TGTGCCAGCAGCCGGAACACCGGGGAGCTGTTTTTT. Its protein product is CASSRNTGELFF.

The chain combines TRBV2 with TRBJ2-3, with a tentative D call TRBD2 (5 bases). The germline gives CDR1 SNHLY, CDR2 FYNNEI. The CDR3 contains 13 residues. V lost 4 bases, J lost 3 bases, and 8 bases lay in between. The CDR3 DNA reads as TGTGCCAGCAGTGTTCGGGGAACAGATACGCAGTATTTT. Protein sequence: CASSVRGTDTQYF. The complete variable domain, with remaining parts taken from reference TRBV2 and TRBJ2-3, reads EPEVTQTPSHQVTQMGQEVILRCVPISNHLYFYWYRQILGQKVEFLVSFYNNEISEKSEIFDDQFSVERPDGSNFTLKIRSTKLEDSAMYFCASSVRGTDTQYFGPGTRLTVL.

The J gene is TRBJ2-7, the V gene TRBV29-1; D perhaps matches TRBD2 (6 bases). CDR3 size: 16 residues. Trimming removed 4 bases at V and 3 bases at J, with 22 bases between. Germline values: CDR1 SQVTM, CDR2 ANQGSEA. The CDR3 is CSVGGVYGRVDYEQYF. CDR3 DNA: TGCAGCGTTGGGGGGGTTTACGGCAGGGTTGACTACGAGCAGTACTTC.

This chain uses TRBV5-3 with TRBJ2-3; 16 nucleotides match TRBD2. TRBV5-3 is an open reading frame, and its role is uncertain. V lost 4 bases, J lost 0 bases, and 14 bases stayed unmatched. CDR3 length: 21 residues. CDR3 sequence reads: CARSNLPFGTSGGASTDTQYF. In DNA form, the CDR3 reads TGTGCCAGAAGCAACCTACCTTTCGGGACTAGCGGGGGGGCTAGCACAGATACGCAGTATTTT.

V and J are TRBV2 and TRBJ1-6; 8 bases align to TRBD1. CDR3 length equals 15 residues. With V trimmed by 5 bases and J by 5 bases, 5 bases remained unmatched. Germline V lookup: CDR1 SNHLY, CDR2 FYNNEI. CDR3: CASSRQGIDNSPLHF. The CDR3 coding sequence is TGTGCCAGCAGTCGACAGGGGATCGATAATTCACCCCTCCACTTT.